The 9 T cell receptor beta chains below come from one sample, sequenced in a study of tissue T cells after allogeneic stem cell transplantation. Generated by immunoSEQ multiplex PCR, the TCRdb table keeps only in-frame clones and is missing some. The sample has some 8,300 clones, less than 55% seen once. Described time point: mouse harvest day 7 after allogeneic transplant. Mouse grafts combined 10^7 T-cell-depleted bone marrow cells with 10^6 splenic CD5+ T cells. Sequenced material: skin. The receptors come from a female BALB/c mouse given C57BL/6 T cells with graft-versus-host disease after an allogeneic hematopoietic cell transplant.

As to this clone: Genes and germline are mouse. Read sequence stops 1 residue before the CDR3 end, and the germline J gene provides the missing end. The chain links TRBV15 to TRBJ2-4; 9 bases are a match to TRBD2. Germline V lookup: CDR1 SGHND, CDR2 FRSKSL. Trimming took 6 bases from V and 1 from J; bases not matched to a gene: 2. The CDR3 covers 14 residues. The CDR3 reads CASRRTGGQNTLYF. The covered CDR3 bases are TGTGCCAGCAGGAGGACTGGGGGTCAAAACACCTTGTAC.

With respect to this clone: Gene names and germline refer to mouse. The read finishes 1 residue shy of the CDR3 end, and the germline J gene is used to complete it. This chain joins TRBV13-2 and TRBJ2-7, with 7 bases that match TRBD2. Germline CDR1 is NNHNN and CDR2 is SYGAGS (reference sequence). Unmatched junction bases numbered 2, after V lost 1 base and J lost 4 bases. This CDR3 is built from 13 residues. CDR3 sequence: CASGDKLGYEQYF. The DNA read from the CDR3 is TGTGCCAGCGGTGATAAACTGGGGTATGAACAGTAC.

This clone has a handful of counts. These gene names are mouse names. The read falls 1 residue short of the CDR3 end, and the missing part is taken from the germline J gene. The chain uses TRBV3 and TRBJ2-5; D is perhaps TRBD2 (6 bases). CDR3 size: 14 residues. CDR1 SNHLY and CDR2 FYNGKV come from the germline V gene (reference sequence). V lost 3 bases and J lost 1, with 8 bases in between. CDR3 protein: CASSFDWHQDTQYF. The sequenced CDR3 bases are TGTGCCAGCAGCTTTGACTGGCACCAAGACACCCAGTAC.

About this clone itself: Mouse gene names apply. Read coverage stops 1 residue before the CDR3 terminus; the germline J gene supplies the remainder. This chain links TRBV26 with TRBJ1-6, with D possibly TRBD1 on 5 matching bases. Being an ORF, TRBJ1-6 has a function that is uncertain. The length of the CDR3 is 13 residues. Trimming removed 9 bases from V and 3 bases from J, with 9 bases in between. Germline V gene lookup returns CDR1 KGHPV and CDR2 FQNQEV (reference sequence). The CDR3 protein is CASSDSYNSPLYF. Incomplete CDR3 DNA: TGTGCCAGTTCCGACAGCTATAATTCGCCCCTCTAC.

As regards this clone: Here the gene names and germline are mouse. The CDR3 is cut off 1 residue early in the read; its end comes from the germline J gene. The J gene is TRBJ1-3, the V gene TRBV26, with 7 bases fitting TRBD1. Looked up from germline, CDR1 is KGHPV and CDR2 is FQNQEV (reference sequence). CDR3 size: 15 residues. V shed 4 bases, J shed 2 bases, and the junction held 5 bases outside the gene matches. The CDR3 bases that were read are TGTGCCAGCAGTCCACCGACAGGGACTGGAAATACGCTCTAT. Its protein product is CASSPPTGTGNTLY. The whole CDR3 sequence reads CASSPPTGTGNTLYF.

This clone was picked up a small number of times. Each gene name is a mouse one. The read terminates 1 residue before the CDR3 end, so the remaining end is supplied by the germline J gene. The chain is built from TRBV26 and TRBJ2-3; no clear D gene. V was pared by 3 bases and J by 0 bases, with 7 bases between. CDR3 length: 14 amino acids. The germline CDR1 and CDR2 sequences are KGHPV and FQNQEV (reference sequence). The CDR3 DNA, read in part, is TGTGCCAGCAGTCTTCGGCCTAGTGCAGAAACGCTGTAT. Translated: CASSLRPSAETLY. The whole CDR3 protein reads CASSLRPSAETLYF.

This clone was observed a single time. Gene names are mouse gene names. The read stops 1 residue short of the end of the CDR3; the missing end is completed from the germline J gene. This chain connects TRBV5 to TRBJ1-1, with D uncertain. The CDR3 totals 15 residues. V lost 0 bases, J lost 0 bases, and 8 bases lay in between. The germline V gene has CDR1 LGHNA and CDR2 YNLKQL (reference sequence). The CDR3: CASSQDSQPNTEVFF. Incomplete CDR3 DNA: TGTGCCAGCAGCCAAGATTCGCAACCAAACACAGAAGTCTTC.

Turning to this clone: Gene names follow the mouse nomenclature. The read finishes 1 residue shy of the CDR3 end, and the germline J gene is used to complete it. The rearrangement uses TRBV3 and TRBJ2-7; 14 nucleotides line up with TRBD2. Germline CDR1 reads SNHLY; CDR2 reads FYNGKV (reference sequence). With V trimmed by 5 bases and J by 8 bases, 5 bases remained unmatched. The CDR3 loop spans 14 amino acids. CDR3 bases read: TGTGCCAGCAGCGGGACTGGGGGGGCTTCTAAACAGTAC. Residues: CASSGTGGASKQY. The complete CDR3 sequence is CASSGTGGASKQYF. Based on the CDR3 plus reference TRBV3 and TRBJ2-7, the full variable domain is GPKVLQIPSHQIIDMGQMVTLNCDPVSNHLYFYWYKQILGQQMEFLVNFYNGKVMEKSKLFKDQFSVERPDGSYFTLKIQPTALEDSAVYFCASSGTGGASKQYFGPGTRLTVL.

Notes on this clone: The genes and germline here are from mouse. The read is 1 residue too short to cover the CDR3 end, so that end is filled in from the germline J gene. J is TRBJ2-3 and V is TRBV26, with a tentative D call TRBD2 (7 bases). The ends were cut back, 8 bases at V and 2 bases at J, with 17 bases in the middle. CDR1 KGHPV and CDR2 FQNQEV come from the germline V gene (reference sequence). The CDR3 has 15 amino acids. This CDR3 reads CASLGGGRVAETLYF. CDR3 DNA, as far as it was read: TGTGCCAGCCTCGGAGGGGGGCGGGTTGCAGAAACGCTGTAT.